This T cell receptor beta chain came from a study of glioma-infiltrating T cells. Turning to this clonotype: The target antigen is unknown.

Using RNA template, CDR3s of TCR alpha and beta were amplified with iRepertoire arm-PCR. One entry per CDR3 protein, called by TCRdb with MiXCR from the multiplex PCR reads. The table shows fewer than 200,000 distinct CDR3 sequences, with around 32% occurring only once. Whole-study findings and limits: Non-neoplastic patients had below-expected tissue-blood divergence, while all gliomas exceeded expectation.

CDR1 ENHRY and CDR2 SYGVKD come from the germline V gene. The CDR3 extends over 15 amino acids. Trimming took 4 bases from V and 5 from J; bases not matched to a gene: 11. Sequencing was carried out using glioma tissue, nonneoplastic brain tissue, or PBMCs (not recorded which). The chain combines TRBV10-3 with TRBJ2-7; 7 nucleotides match TRBD1. The clonotype comes from a human donor with low-grade glioma or glioblastoma, undergoing nonglioma brain surgery, or in good health (not recorded which). For the CDR3, the DNA is TGTGCCATCAGTGGTTTAGGGGGCGCCGGAAACGAGCAGTACTTC. This sequence encodes CAISGLGGAGNEQYF.